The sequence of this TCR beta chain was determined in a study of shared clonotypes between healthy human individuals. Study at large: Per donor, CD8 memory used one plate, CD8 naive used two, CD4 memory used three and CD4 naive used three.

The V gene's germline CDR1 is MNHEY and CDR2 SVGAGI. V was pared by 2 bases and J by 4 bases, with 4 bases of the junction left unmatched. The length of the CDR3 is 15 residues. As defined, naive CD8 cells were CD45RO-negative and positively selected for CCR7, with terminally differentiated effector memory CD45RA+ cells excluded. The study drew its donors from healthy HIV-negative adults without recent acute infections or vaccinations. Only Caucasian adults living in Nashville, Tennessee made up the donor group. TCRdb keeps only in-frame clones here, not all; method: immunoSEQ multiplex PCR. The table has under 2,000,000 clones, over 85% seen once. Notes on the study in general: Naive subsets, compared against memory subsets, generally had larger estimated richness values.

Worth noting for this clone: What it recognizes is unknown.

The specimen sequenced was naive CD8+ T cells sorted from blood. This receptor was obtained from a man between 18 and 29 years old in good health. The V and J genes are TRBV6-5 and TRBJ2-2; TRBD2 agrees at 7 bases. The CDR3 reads CASSYLAVGTGELFF. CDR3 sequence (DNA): TGTGCCAGCAGTTACCTAGCGGTGGGCACCGGGGAGCTGTTTTTT.